This T cell receptor (beta chain) was sequenced for a study of T-cell memory formation after mild COVID-19. Overall study context: Clustering of TCRs was largely donor specific. Study findings and constraints: Memory sampled before infection contained some responding clones, suggesting cross-reactive memory joined. Clones which contracted sat mainly in CM and EM if CD4+, and in EMRA if CD8+.

TCRalpha and TCRbeta libraries used 5'RACE with constant-segment primers and UMIs. From the 5' RACE reads, TCRdb called clonotypes with MiXCR, one entry per CDR3 protein. This repertoire shows hundreds of thousands of distinct CDR3 sequences, roughly 13% found once; its top ten account for about 24%. Note on this clonotype: Its antigen is currently unknown.

There are 12 residues in the CDR3. V dropped 8 bases and J dropped 12 bases, with 17 bases sitting between them. The V gene's germline CDR1 is MNHEY and CDR2 SVGAGI. The sequence was collected from a man aged 18 to 35 who had mild COVID-19 (a few samples of this study predate the infection). Cell type and time point are not known. The sample comprised PBMCs or a T cell subset sorted from them (not recorded which). V and J are TRBV6-5 and TRBJ1-3, with D perhaps TRBD1 (5 bases). The CDR3 coding sequence is TGTGCCAGCGGGCAATTGGGGGGACGCATATATTTT. Translating it yields CASGQLGGRIYF.